Described below is a single TCR beta chain sequence and its context. In the original processing: Scientists estimated how many nucleated cells there were by amplifying reference gene primers. Clones were read by immunoSEQ multiplex PCR, and TCRdb kept only the in-frame ones, dropping some. V, J and clone size are taken as reported in that table, and D and trimming were inferred from the DNA itself. The data contain over 150,000 clones, approximately 80% of them seen just once; the ten biggest clones take up 2.5% to 3%. This sample is drawn from a study of blood T cell repertoires in COVID-19. Study in general: Collection of acute and convalescent COVID-19 samples took place in the United States, Italy and Spain.

This CDR3 is 13 amino acids long. V lost 6 bases, J lost 1 base, and 9 bases lay in between. CDR1 is KGHSH, CDR2 LQKENI, per germline. Sequencing was done on a sample of peripheral blood. The TCR was taken from a woman aged 55-70 years with acute or convalescent COVID-19. The chain links TRBV18 to TRBJ1-1; D remains unclear. The CDR3, as DNA: TGTGCCAGCTCGCCGAGGGAGAACACTGAAGCTTTCTTT. This gives the protein CASSPRENTEAFF.